This entry lists 6 T cell receptor beta chains sequenced from one sample in a study of blood T cell repertoires in COVID-19. The data were produced by immunoSEQ multiplex PCR, yet TCRdb's version contains in-frame clones alone and is incomplete. The profile covers approximately 150,000 clones, with 70% to 85% appearing a single time and 9.5% to 13% taken by the ten largest. The sequencing input was peripheral blood. The receptors were sampled from a man aged 55-75 years with active or convalescent COVID-19.

The CDR3 DNA reads TGTGCCAGCAGCGAGACTAGCGCGTACAATGAGCAGTTCTTC. This codes for CASSETSAYNEQFF. The chain uses TRBV9 and TRBJ2-1; 8 positions agree with TRBD2. In germline, CDR1 is SGDLS, CDR2 YYNGEE. This CDR3 region has 14 residues. The J segment lost 4 bases and the V segment lost 3 bases, leaving 3 bases of the junction unmatched.

CDR3 amino acids: CASRGVPVTEAFF. The DNA of the CDR3 is TGTGCCAGCAGGGGAGTTCCTGTCACTGAAGCTTTCTTT. The gene calls are TRBV7-2 and TRBJ1-1; D gene uncertain. The CDR3 totals 13 residues. The germline V gene encodes CDR1 SGHTA and CDR2 FQGNSA. V lost 6 bases, J lost 4 bases, and 12 bases lay in between.

The chain employs TRBV16 and TRBJ2-4, with no clear D. CDR3 length: 13 amino acids. Trimming took 2 bases from V and 5 from J, leaving 7 bases between them. Germline V gene sequence: CDR1 KGHSY, CDR2 FQNENV. The DNA for the CDR3 is TGTGCCAGCAGCCAAAATCGGGAAAACATTCAGTACTTC. Protein: CASSQNRENIQYF.

This clone has a handful of counts. The chain carries TRBV7-9 and TRBJ1-1, with a weak D call TRBD1 (5 bases). V lost 4 bases to trimming and J lost 1 base, with 16 bases between them. There are 16 residues in the CDR3. Looked up from germline, CDR1 is SEHNR and CDR2 is FQNEAQ (reference sequence). The CDR3 is CASSSTRVVGNTEAFF. The CDR3 bases are TGTGCCAGCAGCTCAACCAGGGTTGTGGGGAACACTGAAGCTTTCTTT.

The chain joins TRBV19 to TRBJ1-2; D is undetermined. The CDR3 has 15 residues. V lost 2 bases to trimming and J lost 2 bases, with 12 bases between them. Germline V gene lookup returns CDR1 LNHDA and CDR2 SQIVND (reference sequence). DNA of the CDR3: TGTGCCAGTAGTATATCGGGCGGGCAGAACTATGGCTACACCTTC. Translated: CASSISGGQNYGYTF.

The CDR3 bases are TGTGCCAGCAGTTTTGAGGGGAACACTGAAGCTTTCTTT. Translating gives CASSFEGNTEAFF. This chain joins TRBV28 and TRBJ1-1; D not resolved. The CDR3 is made up of 13 amino acids. V was clipped by 3 bases and J by 1 base, with 6 bases between them. Germline V gives CDR1 MDHEN, CDR2 SYDVKM.